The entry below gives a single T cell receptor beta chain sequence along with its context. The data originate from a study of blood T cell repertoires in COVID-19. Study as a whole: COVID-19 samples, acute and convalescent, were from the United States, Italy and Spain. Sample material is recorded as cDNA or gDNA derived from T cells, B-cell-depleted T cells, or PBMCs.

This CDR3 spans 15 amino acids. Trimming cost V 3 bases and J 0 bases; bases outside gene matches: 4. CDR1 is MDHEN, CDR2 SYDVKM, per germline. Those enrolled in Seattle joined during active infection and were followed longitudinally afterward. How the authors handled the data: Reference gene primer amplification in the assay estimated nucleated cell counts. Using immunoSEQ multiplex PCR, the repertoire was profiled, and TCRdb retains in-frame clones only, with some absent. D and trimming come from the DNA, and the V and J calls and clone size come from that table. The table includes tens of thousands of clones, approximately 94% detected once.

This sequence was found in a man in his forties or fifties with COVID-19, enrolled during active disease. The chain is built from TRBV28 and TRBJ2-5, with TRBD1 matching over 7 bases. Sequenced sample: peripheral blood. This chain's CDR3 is CASSLRGTDQETQYF. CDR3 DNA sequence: TGTGCCAGCAGTTTGCGTGGGACAGACCAAGAGACCCAGTACTTC.